This is a list of T cell receptor beta chains from one sample in a study of T cells in localized non-small cell lung cancer. Method: immunoSEQ multiplex PCR; TCRdb's copy keeps in-frame clones and lacks some. In the table there are approximately 35,000 clones, around 93% of which are singletons. The sample consisted of PBMCs, taken before any cancer treatment. These receptors came from a man between 40 and 70 years old with stage II lung adenocarcinoma. Both conserved end residues are part of each CDR3. A D gene is named only where the DNA matches it firmly. A clone size is listed for some rows: how often the clone was seen (once, few, many), or a class if it is expanded.

len: 14
abundance: -
d_gene: TRBD1
j_gene: TRBJ1-4
v_gene: TRBV27
CDR3nt: TGTGCCAGCAGTTCACAGGGGTTAGGGGAAAAACTGTTTTTT
CDR3aa: CASSSQGLGEKLFF

len: 13
abundance: -
d_gene: TRBD1
j_gene: TRBJ2-1
v_gene: TRBV11-3
CDR3nt: TGTGCCAGCAATCGGGGACAGGGGAATGAGCAGTTCTTC
CDR3aa: CASNRGQGNEQFF

len: 13
abundance: once
d_gene: -
j_gene: TRBJ1-1
v_gene: TRBV7-2
CDR3nt: TGTGCCAGCAGCTTAGCGCAGACAGTTGAAGCTTTCTTT
CDR3aa: CASSLAQTVEAFF

len: 15
abundance: -
d_gene: TRBD1
j_gene: TRBJ1-1
v_gene: TRBV6-1
CDR3nt: TGTGCCAGCAGCCCGCGACAGGGATTGAACACTGAAGCTTTCTTT
CDR3aa: CASSPRQGLNTEAFF

len: 16
abundance: -
d_gene: TRBD2
j_gene: TRBJ2-5
v_gene: TRBV28
CDR3nt: TGTGCCAGCAGTCCCGGGACTAGCGGGGCCCAAGAGACCCAGTACTTC
CDR3aa: CASSPGTSGAQETQYF

len: 13
abundance: -
d_gene: -
j_gene: TRBJ2-4
v_gene: TRBV19
CDR3nt: TGTGCCAGTAGGACATCCGGGCAAAACATTCAGTACTTC
CDR3aa: CASRTSGQNIQYF

len: 16
abundance: -
d_gene: TRBD2
j_gene: TRBJ2-1
v_gene: TRBV6-5
CDR3nt: TGTGCCAGCAGTTACTCCGGGACTAGCGGGAGGAATGAGCAGTTCTTC
CDR3aa: CASSYSGTSGRNEQFF

len: 11
abundance: -
d_gene: -
j_gene: TRBJ1-1
v_gene: TRBV5-6
CDR3nt: TGTGCCAGTATCCGGGGATCTGAGGCTTTCTTT
CDR3aa: CASIRGSEAFF

len: 15
abundance: -
d_gene: TRBD1
j_gene: TRBJ1-2
v_gene: TRBV6-5
CDR3nt: TGTGCCAGCAGTTCCCCGACCAGGGGGCAAAATGGCTACACCTTC
CDR3aa: CASSSPTRGQNGYTF

len: 15
abundance: -
d_gene: -
j_gene: TRBJ2-3
v_gene: TRBV18
CDR3nt: TGTGCCAGCTCAACAGGGTTCGTCGGGGAAGATACGCAGTATTTT
CDR3aa: CASSTGFVGEDTQYF

len: 13
abundance: -
d_gene: -
j_gene: TRBJ1-1
v_gene: TRBV7-9
CDR3nt: TGTGCCAGCAGCTGGCAGCTGAACACTGAAGCTTTCTTT
CDR3aa: CASSWQLNTEAFF

len: 14
abundance: -
d_gene: -
j_gene: TRBJ2-7
v_gene: TRBV4-1
CDR3nt: TGCGCCAGCAGCCCCAAGATGGGCTCCTACGAGCAGTACTTC
CDR3aa: CASSPKMGSYEQYF

len: 15
abundance: -
d_gene: TRBD1
j_gene: TRBJ2-7
v_gene: TRBV11-2
CDR3nt: TGTGCCAGCAGCAACATCGGGACAGGGCCCTACGAGCAGTACTTC
CDR3aa: CASSNIGTGPYEQYF

len: 16
abundance: -
d_gene: -
j_gene: TRBJ2-1
v_gene: TRBV10-3
CDR3nt: TGTGCCATCAGTGAGTATCCAGTTGGCTCCTACAATGAGCAGTTCTTC
CDR3aa: CAISEYPVGSYNEQFF

len: 11
abundance: -
d_gene: -
j_gene: TRBJ1-2
v_gene: TRBV6-1
CDR3nt: TGTGCCAGCGGTCGGGAGGGCGGCTACACCTTC
CDR3aa: CASGREGGYTF

len: 13
abundance: once
d_gene: -
j_gene: TRBJ2-4
v_gene: TRBV10-3
CDR3nt: TGTGCCATCACCCTAGACCAGAAAGGCATTCAGTACTTC
CDR3aa: CAITLDQKGIQYF

len: 13
abundance: -
d_gene: -
j_gene: TRBJ2-1
v_gene: TRBV7-3
CDR3nt: TGTGCCAGCAGCCCCTTAAAGGGGAATGAGCAGTTCTTC
CDR3aa: CASSPLKGNEQFF

len: 14
abundance: -
d_gene: -
j_gene: TRBJ2-5
v_gene: TRBV7-2
CDR3nt: TGTGCCAGCAGCCCAGGCGGGTACCAAGAGACCCAGTACTTC
CDR3aa: CASSPGGYQETQYF

len: 16
abundance: -
d_gene: -
j_gene: TRBJ1-2
v_gene: TRBV9
CDR3nt: TGTGCCAGCAGCGTAGATCTCGGATCCTCGGCGGATGGCTACACCTTC
CDR3aa: CASSVDLGSSADGYTF

len: 13
abundance: -
d_gene: -
j_gene: TRBJ2-7
v_gene: TRBV10-2
CDR3nt: TGCGCCAGCGGGGGTCTAGGCTCCTACGAGCAGTACTTC
CDR3aa: CASGGLGSYEQYF

len: 15
abundance: -
d_gene: -
j_gene: TRBJ2-1
v_gene: TRBV7-6
CDR3nt: TGTGCCAGCAGCCACGACAGGAGGGCCTACAATGAGCAGTTCTTC
CDR3aa: CASSHDRRAYNEQFF

len: 14
abundance: once
d_gene: -
j_gene: TRBJ2-7
v_gene: TRBV11-2
CDR3nt: TGTGCCAGCAGCCCTAAGGGGCTTACCTACGAGCAGTACTTC
CDR3aa: CASSPKGLTYEQYF

len: 14
abundance: -
d_gene: TRBD1
j_gene: TRBJ1-4
v_gene: TRBV7-2
CDR3nt: TGTGCCAGCAACGACAGGGGAGCGGATGAAAAACTGTTTTTT
CDR3aa: CASNDRGADEKLFF

len: 15
abundance: -
d_gene: -
j_gene: TRBJ2-2
v_gene: TRBV6-1
CDR3nt: TGTGCCAGCAGGGACCAGGGTATCCGCACCGGGGAGCTGTTTTTT
CDR3aa: CASRDQGIRTGELFF

len: 15
abundance: -
d_gene: -
j_gene: TRBJ2-4
v_gene: TRBV9
CDR3nt: TGTGCCAGCAGCATCGGAAGGCAGGGGCAAAACATTCAGTACTTC
CDR3aa: CASSIGRQGQNIQYF

len: 14
abundance: -
d_gene: -
j_gene: TRBJ1-4
v_gene: TRBV10-2
CDR3nt: TGCGCCAGCAGCCCCGTCGGCGACAATGAAAAACTGTTTTTT
CDR3aa: CASSPVGDNEKLFF

len: 13
abundance: -
d_gene: -
j_gene: TRBJ2-1
v_gene: TRBV7-2
CDR3nt: TGTGCCAGCAGCTTGTCGTCCTACAATGAGCAGTTCTTC
CDR3aa: CASSLSSYNEQFF

len: 16
abundance: once
d_gene: TRBD2
j_gene: TRBJ2-1
v_gene: TRBV15
CDR3nt: TGTGCCACCAGCGCCCGACTAGCGGGGCCCTACAATGAGCAGTTCTTC
CDR3aa: CATSARLAGPYNEQFF

len: 19
abundance: -
d_gene: TRBD2
j_gene: TRBJ2-1
v_gene: TRBV4-1
CDR3nt: TGCGCCAGCAGCCAAGTCGGGACTAGCGGGAGGGGCTCCTACAATGAGCAGTTCTTC
CDR3aa: CASSQVGTSGRGSYNEQFF

len: 14
abundance: -
d_gene: -
j_gene: TRBJ1-2
v_gene: TRBV10-2
CDR3nt: TGCGCCAGCAGTGAGTCGGGAGGGTTTCATGGCTACACCTTC
CDR3aa: CASSESGGFHGYTF

len: 18
abundance: -
d_gene: -
j_gene: TRBJ1-5
v_gene: TRBV21-1
CDR3nt: TGTGCCAGCAGCAAACGGAGGAAGATGTGTTCGCCCAATCAGCCCCAGCATTTT
CDR3aa: CASSKRRKMCSPNQPQHF

len: 12
abundance: -
d_gene: -
j_gene: TRBJ2-1
v_gene: TRBV28
CDR3nt: TGTGCCAGCAGTTTTATCGGTAATGAGCAGTTCTTC
CDR3aa: CASSFIGNEQFF

len: 15
abundance: -
d_gene: TRBD2
j_gene: TRBJ2-4
v_gene: TRBV5-1
CDR3nt: TGCGCCAGCAGCGGTAGCGGGTTAGCCAAAAACATTCAGTACTTC
CDR3aa: CASSGSGLAKNIQYF

len: 12
abundance: -
d_gene: -
j_gene: TRBJ2-7
v_gene: TRBV2
CDR3nt: TGTGCCAGCAGGGTAGACTCGAACGAGCAGTACTTC
CDR3aa: CASRVDSNEQYF

len: 15
abundance: -
d_gene: -
j_gene: TRBJ2-7
v_gene: TRBV5-8
CDR3nt: TGTGCCAGCAGCTTGCATCTCCTTCCCTCCTACGAGCAGTACTTC
CDR3aa: CASSLHLLPSYEQYF

len: 17
abundance: -
d_gene: TRBD2
j_gene: TRBJ2-7
v_gene: TRBV5-6
CDR3nt: TGTGCCAGCAGCTTGGGACTAGCGGGAGTAATTTCCGCCGAGCAGTACTTC
CDR3aa: CASSLGLAGVISAEQYF

len: 16
abundance: -
d_gene: TRBD1
j_gene: TRBJ2-1
v_gene: TRBV28
CDR3nt: TGTGCCAGCAGTAAACCAGGGGGCGCGAATTTTAATGAGCAGTTCTTC
CDR3aa: CASSKPGGANFNEQFF

len: 16
abundance: -
d_gene: -
j_gene: TRBJ1-1
v_gene: TRBV28
CDR3nt: TGTGCCAGCAGCCAAGCGGCGGGACCCTGGGTCGCTGAAGCTTTCTTT
CDR3aa: CASSQAAGPWVAEAFF

len: 13
abundance: -
d_gene: -
j_gene: TRBJ2-7
v_gene: TRBV2
CDR3nt: TGTGCCAGCAGTTGGGACCAGGGCTACGAGCAGTACTTC
CDR3aa: CASSWDQGYEQYF

len: 14
abundance: -
d_gene: TRBD2
j_gene: TRBJ2-7
v_gene: TRBV29-1
CDR3nt: TGCAGCGTTCGGACTAGCGGATCATTATACGAGCAGTACTTC
CDR3aa: CSVRTSGSLYEQYF

len: 19
abundance: -
d_gene: TRBD1
j_gene: TRBJ1-2
v_gene: TRBV28
CDR3nt: TGTGCCAGCAGCCATCTTGGACAGGGCTCCCCAAGTAAACTTTATGGCTACACCTTC
CDR3aa: CASSHLGQGSPSKLYGYTF

len: 14
abundance: -
d_gene: TRBD2
j_gene: TRBJ2-3
v_gene: TRBV7-2
CDR3nt: TGTGCCAGCAGCCTCCTAGCGGGGCTGGATACGCAGTATTTT
CDR3aa: CASSLLAGLDTQYF

len: 14
abundance: -
d_gene: TRBD1
j_gene: TRBJ1-2
v_gene: TRBV12-5
CDR3nt: TGTGCTAGTGGGTACCAGGGGGCAGGCTTTGGCTACACCTTC
CDR3aa: CASGYQGAGFGYTF

len: 14
abundance: -
d_gene: -
j_gene: TRBJ2-2
v_gene: TRBV6-4
CDR3nt: TGTGCCAGCAGAAGGGAACAAAACACCGGGGAGCTGTTTTTT
CDR3aa: CASRREQNTGELFF